This record covers a single TCR beta chain. Its antigen is unknown. Sequencing was performed with immunoSEQ multiplex PCR; in TCRdb, only in-frame clones are kept and a portion is missing. The sample includes about 1.4 million clones, roughly 96% seen only once; the top ten take approximately 1.1%. The data are from a study of shared clonotypes between healthy human individuals. Study-level points and caveats: A handful of donors had roughly 5.2% of their naive CD4 clonotypes in common.

HIV-negative, healthy adults without recent acute infections or vaccinations were the donors. Each sample came from a Caucasian adult donor living in Nashville, Tennessee. The CDR3 totals 15 residues. The V and J ends lost 5 bases and 5 bases, in that order; junction bases with no gene match: 7. Germline lookup yields CDR1 SGHAT and CDR2 FQNNGV. The chain combines TRBV11-2 with TRBJ1-4; 8 bases align to TRBD1. The TCR originated in a young man in good health. Sequenced input: naive CD4+ T cells sorted from blood. The subset was: CD45RA+ positively selected. The CDR3 spells CASSVDRGLNEKLFF. Written as DNA, the CDR3 is TGTGCCAGCAGCGTTGACAGGGGCCTCAATGAAAAACTGTTTTTT.